One and the same sample provided the 15 T cell receptor beta chains below, sequenced in a study of early T cells in non-severe SARS-CoV-2 infection (dated by TCRdb to the early 2020s). Libraries were made using 5' RACE. The listed sequencing device is NextSeq 500. In-frame beta chains were kept once TCRdb had trimmed the public reads at Q25 with fastp and called clones with MiXCR. Here each entry gathers all rows of one CDR3 protein and keeps the most common genes and DNA. The sample has about 83,000 distinct CDR3 sequences on record, more than 9% of them singletons. 8% of the sample is taken by the ten largest. The sample in question was whole blood, obtained at baseline. The receptors here all came from an adult who was a healthcare worker with PCR-confirmed SARS-CoV-2 infection or an uninfected control (not recorded which).

This clonotype was counted between two and nine times. The chain is built from TRBV20-1 and TRBJ2-7, with D hard to call. CDR1 DFQATT and CDR2 SNEGSKA come from the germline V gene (reference sequence). V was cut by 0 bases and J by 0 bases, with 12 bases left in between. The CDR3 has 15 amino acids. This chain's CDR3 is CSARERLLSSYEQYF. The CDR3 DNA reads TGCAGTGCTAGAGAAAGACTCCTGAGCTCCTACGAGCAGTACTTC.

The chain couples TRBV4-2 to TRBJ2-1, with 12 bases matching TRBD2. The CDR3 length is 15 residues. CDR1 LGHNA and CDR2 YNFKEQ come from the germline V gene. The junction had 0 bases not matched to a gene; V was cut back by 1 base and J by 5 bases. The CDR3 protein is CASSQGTSGDNEQFF. DNA for the CDR3: TGTGCCAGCAGCCAAGGGACTAGCGGGGACAATGAGCAGTTCTTC.

This clonotype has a handful of counts. The chain employs TRBV12-3 or TRBV12-4 and TRBJ1-6; no clear D gene. This CDR3 comprises 14 residues. The V end lost 5 bases, the J end lost 9 bases, and 14 bases lay between the germline ends. CDR3 nucleotide sequence: TGTGCCAGCAGTCTTCGGGGTATCGGTTCACCCCTCCACTTT. Its translation: CASSLRGIGSPLHF.

This clonotype was picked up many times. V and J are TRBV6-2 or TRBV6-3 and TRBJ2-3; D perhaps matches TRBD2 (5 bases). This CDR3 is built from 13 residues. The V gene lost 2 bases and the J gene lost 3 bases, with 6 bases spanning the gap. In germline, CDR1 is MNHEY, CDR2 SVGEGT. CDR3 region: CASSYGETDTQYF. The CDR3 nucleotides are TGTGCCAGCAGTTACGGGGAGACAGATACGCAGTATTTT.

This chain joins TRBV12-3 or TRBV12-4 and TRBJ2-7; the D is unclear. CDR3 length equals 13 residues. The V end was cut by 3 bases, the J end by 6 bases, with 12 bases between. DNA of the CDR3: TGTGCCAGCAGTTTGGCGGACCTGCTCGAGCAGTACTTC. This encodes CASSLADLLEQYF.

The V and J genes are TRBV7-6 and TRBJ2-1; TRBD2 agrees at 8 bases. The V gene's germline CDR1 is SGHVS and CDR2 FNYEAQ. CDR3 length: 16 amino acids. V was clipped by 1 base and J by 7 bases; unmatched bases: 9. CDR3 amino acids: CASSLGGLGTTNEQFF. The CDR3 DNA reads TGTGCCAGCAGCTTAGGGGGACTAGGCACTACTAATGAGCAGTTCTTC.

The DNA of the CDR3 is TGTGCCAGCAGCCCGGCTAGCGGGGGGGGACCCGGGGAGCTGTTTTTT. It codes for CASSPASGGGPGELFF. This chain joins TRBV6-6 and TRBJ2-2, with 12 bases that match TRBD2. The germline V gene has CDR1 MNHNY and CDR2 SVGAGI (reference sequence). The CDR3 has 16 residues. Germline trimming cut 6 bases from V and 6 bases from J; bases unmatched to any gene: 8.

This clonotype was found many times. The V call is TRBV6-1, the J call TRBJ2-7; weak D call: TRBD1 (6 bases). Trimming left V 1 base short and J 2 bases short, with 12 bases between. The CDR3 sequence is 15 residues long. Germline V lookup: CDR1 MNHNS, CDR2 SASEGT. CDR3 in DNA: TGTGCCAGCAGTGAAGAGGACAGTGGGACCTACGAGCAGTACTTC. As protein: CASSEEDSGTYEQYF.

This chain uses TRBV25-1 with TRBJ2-7, with 11 nucleotides matching TRBD2. Germline CDR1 is MGHDK and CDR2 is SYGVNS. The V segment lost 4 bases and the J segment 0 bases; nucleotides outside the gene matches: 8. This CDR3 is built from 17 residues. CDR3: CASSGGSGRAFSYEQYF. In nucleotides, the CDR3 is TGTGCCAGCAGTGGAGGTAGCGGGAGGGCCTTCTCCTACGAGCAGTACTTC.

CDR3 sequence reads: CASSPTKAGGNYEQYF. CDR3 nucleotide sequence: TGTGCCAGCAGTCCTACGAAAGCGGGAGGTAACTACGAGCAGTACTTC. J is TRBJ2-7 and V is TRBV28, with 9 positions matching TRBD2. V shed 5 bases and J 3 bases; nucleotides not matched to a gene: 11. There are 16 residues in the CDR3. Germline V CDR1 and CDR2: MDHEN, SYDVKM.

This clonotype showed up just a few times. The CDR3 sequence: CASSQGPRTGQETQYF. The CDR3 nucleotides are TGTGCCAGCAGCCAAGGGCCAAGGACAGGCCAAGAGACCCAGTACTTC. V usage is TRBV3-1 and J usage is TRBJ2-5; TRBD1 agrees at 7 bases. The CDR3 length is 16 residues. The germline V gene encodes CDR1 LGHDT and CDR2 YNNKEL (reference sequence). With V trimmed by 1 base and J by 1 base, 6 bases remained unmatched.

This clonotype was recorded many times. The chain carries TRBV6-6 and TRBJ2-1; TRBD2 aligns across 11 bases. Trimming took 4 bases from V and 5 from J; bases not matched to a gene: 13. Germline V gene lookup returns CDR1 MNHNY and CDR2 SVGAGI (reference sequence). This CDR3 region has 18 residues. CDR3: CASSSSRGTSGINNEQFF. CDR3 coding DNA: TGTGCCAGCAGTTCCTCCCGGGGGACTAGCGGCATAAACAATGAGCAGTTCTTC.

This clonotype was seen repeatedly, ten times or more. The genes are TRBV2 and TRBJ2-3, with 9 bases lining up with TRBD1. The CDR3 runs 14 residues. V trimming: 7 bases; J trimming: 13 bases; junction bases outside the gene matches: 15. In germline, CDR1 is SNHLY, CDR2 FYNNEI. CDR3 amino acids: CASIGTGFVQLEYF. The CDR3 coding sequence is TGTGCCAGCATCGGGACAGGGTTCGTTCAACTGGAGTATTTT.

This clonotype was recorded at least ten times. The rearrangement uses TRBV7-2 and TRBJ2-3, with TRBD1 as a possible D gene (7 bases). The germline V and J ends were trimmed by 2 bases and 4 bases, with 16 bases remaining between them. The CDR3 runs to 16 residues. The germline CDR1 and CDR2 sequences are SGHTA and FQGNSA. This chain's CDR3 is CASSLRRGRGADTQYF. The CDR3 DNA sequence: TGTGCCAGCAGCTTACGGAGGGGGCGCGGGGCAGATACGCAGTATTTT.

The table lists this clonotype with a few counts. The chain combines TRBV18 with TRBJ1-5; 7 nucleotides match TRBD1. This CDR3 region has 13 residues. V was pared by 5 bases and J by 2 bases, with 0 bases of the junction left unmatched. Germline CDR1 reads KGHSH; CDR2 reads LQKENI. For the CDR3, the DNA is TGTGCCAGCTCAGGGACAGGCAATCAGCCCCAGCATTTT. Translating it yields CASSGTGNQPQHF.